The 29 T cell receptor beta chains below were found in one sample sequenced in a study of spatial heterogeneity in lung cancer. Findings and limits, study-wide: Tumors with more nonsynonymous mutations had more expanded intratumoral alpha and beta TCRs.

Described time point: sample taken at primary tumor resection. Their cognate antigens are unknown. TCRdb ran MiXCR on the 5' RACE reads and lists one entry per CDR3 protein. The table lists about 9,500 distinct CDR3 sequences, 8% to 9.5% of them singletons. Specimen: lung tumor tissue, collected at surgery. The receptors here all came from a female donor with early-stage non-small cell lung cancer.

In its sample, this clonotype was seen many times. The chain uses TRBV6-6 and TRBJ2-4, with no clear D. CDR1 is MNHNY, CDR2 SVGAGI, per germline (reference sequence). This CDR3 is built from 15 residues. Trimming pared 5 bases from V and 1 base from J, leaving 12 bases between. CDR3 sequence: CASSARSFAKNIQYF. CDR3 sequence (DNA): TGTGCCAGCAGTGCGAGGAGTTTTGCCAAAAACATTCAGTACTTC.

This clonotype is categorized as medium-sized (0.01 to 0.1%). The V gene is TRBV7-2, the J gene TRBJ2-1; 14 bases are a match to TRBD2. Germline V CDR1 and CDR2: SGHTA, FQGNSA. This CDR3 contains 15 residues. V dropped 5 bases and J dropped 4; count of bases not matched to a gene: 1. For the CDR3, the DNA is TGTGCCAGCAGCGGGACTAGCGGGGGATACAATGAGCAGTTCTTC. It is translated as CASSGTSGGYNEQFF.

In the case of this clonotype: An end of the junction does not agree with germline; a read error may underlie this. The chain employs TRBV5-1 and TRBJ2-5; TRBD2 matches at 7 bases. CDR3 length: 13 amino acids. Germline-derived CDR1 and CDR2 are SGHRS and YFSETQ. CDR3 in amino acids: CASRQAGIRAGSF. The CDR3 DNA follows: TGCGCCAGCAGACAGGCGGGGATTCGAGCGGGGAGCTTC.

The chain uses TRBV29-1 and TRBJ2-7, with 8 bases matching TRBD1. The V gene's germline CDR1 is SQVTM and CDR2 ANQGSEA. The J segment lost 2 bases and the V segment lost 6 bases, leaving 6 bases of the junction unmatched. The CDR3 is 13 amino acids. CDR3 DNA: TGCAGCGTACTGGGACAGGCACCCTACGAGCAGTACTTC. This codes for CSVLGQAPYEQYF.

By share, this clonotype counts as medium-sized (0.01 to 0.1%). The chain carries TRBV27 and TRBJ1-2; D ambiguous. The CDR3 is made up of 16 amino acids. Trimming stripped 5 bases from V and 0 bases from J, with 16 bases between. Germline V gene lookup returns CDR1 MNHEY and CDR2 SMNVEV (reference sequence). The CDR3 sequence is CASSPLPVGSNYGYTF. The DNA of the CDR3 is TGTGCCAGCAGTCCACTCCCGGTGGGCTCTAACTATGGCTACACCTTC.

The gene calls are TRBV30 and TRBJ2-6; D is uncertain. CDR3 length: 15 amino acids. From germline, CDR1 is GTSNPN and CDR2 SVGIG (reference sequence). CDR3 amino acids: CALDGGPSGANVLTF. The CDR3 DNA reads as TGTGCGTTGGACGGTGGTCCTTCTGGGGCCAACGTCCTGACTTTC.

This clonotype is medium-sized. This chain connects TRBV6-2 or TRBV6-3 to TRBJ2-5; 9 bases align to TRBD1. The V gene's germline CDR1 is MNHEY and CDR2 SVGEGT. J lost 3 bases, V lost 8 bases, and 7 bases had no gene match. There are 14 residues in the CDR3. The CDR3 DNA reads as TGTGCCAGCGATCTTACAGGGGGCAAAGAGACCCAGTACTTC. It codes for CASDLTGGKETQYF.

The table lists this clonotype with many counts. The chain couples TRBV6-2 or TRBV6-3 to TRBJ1-1; D possibly corresponds to TRBD1 (6 bases). Looked up from germline, CDR1 is MNHEY and CDR2 is SVGEGT. CDR3 size: 15 residues. The ends were cut back, 6 bases at V and 2 bases at J, with 16 bases in the middle. For the CDR3, the DNA is TGTGCCAGCAGACTCCCGTGGGGGGGCAACACTGAAGCTTTCTTT. Amino acids: CASRLPWGGNTEAFF.

This clonotype came up many times. V is TRBV7-2 and J is TRBJ2-2; tentatively, D is TRBD2 (6 bases). V lost 5 bases to trimming and J lost 0 bases, with 13 bases between them. The CDR3 runs to 16 residues. The germline V gene has CDR1 SGHTA and CDR2 FQGNSA. CDR3 loop: CASSIRGIANTGELFF. The CDR3 coding sequence is TGTGCCAGCAGCATCCGGGGGATCGCGAACACCGGGGAGCTGTTTTTT.

The chain employs TRBV3-1 and TRBJ2-7, with D perhaps TRBD2 (5 bases). Per germline, CDR1 LGHDT and CDR2 YNNKEL (reference sequence). The CDR3 sequence is 15 residues long. V was clipped by 0 bases and J by 4 bases, with 13 bases between them. This CDR3 reads CASSQDPRRRYEQYF. The CDR3 nucleotides are TGTGCCAGCAGCCAAGATCCCCGACGGAGGTACGAGCAGTACTTC.

V is TRBV4-2 and J is TRBJ2-5; D may match TRBD1 or TRBD2 (6 bases each). The germline gives CDR1 LGHNA, CDR2 YNFKEQ. The V and J ends lost 0 bases and 5 bases respectively, with 10 bases between them. The length of the CDR3 is 14 residues. CDR3 sequence: CASSQDRGRETQYF. CDR3 DNA: TGTGCCAGCAGCCAAGACCGGGGGCGGGAGACCCAGTACTTC.

This clonotype was found many times. This chain connects TRBV30 to TRBJ1-5; D ambiguous. The germline gives CDR1 GTSNPN, CDR2 SVGIG (reference sequence). The CDR3 has 14 amino acids. The V end was cut by 0 bases, the J end by 8 bases, with 14 bases between. Here the CDR3 DNA reads TGTGCCTGGAGTGTGGGCAAACCCTCGGAGCCCCAGCATTTT. It specifies CAWSVGKPSEPQHF.

This clonotype is labeled medium-sized. The chain is built from TRBV5-5 and TRBJ2-2; the D is unclear. This CDR3 is built from 14 residues. The germline V gene has CDR1 SGHKS and CDR2 YYEKEE (reference sequence). V shed 7 bases and J shed 0 bases, with 10 bases lying between them. In nucleotides, the CDR3 is TGTGCCAGCCGACTGGCACCGAACACCGGGGAGCTGTTTTTT. This translates into CASRLAPNTGELFF.

This clonotype appeared many times. J is TRBJ2-5 and V is TRBV20-1; D might be TRBD2 (7 bases). Germline V gene data show CDR1 as DFQATT and CDR2 as SNEGSKA (reference sequence). The CDR3 covers 16 residues. The V end lost 0 bases, the J end lost 3 bases, and 17 bases lay between the germline ends. The CDR3 region has the DNA TGCAGTGCTAGAGATCAAGGAGGGGGGGCCGAAGAGACCCAGTACTTC. It specifies CSARDQGGGAEETQYF.

J is TRBJ2-7 and V is TRBV7-9; 7 bases align to TRBD1. Germline lookup yields CDR1 SEHNR and CDR2 FQNEAQ (reference sequence). CDR3 length equals 14 residues. The V gene end was trimmed by 4 bases and the J gene end by 1 base; junction bases not matched to a gene: 4. The CDR3 sequence is CASSSRDSSYEQYF. The CDR3 DNA is TGTGCCAGCAGCTCCCGGGACAGTTCCTACGAGCAGTACTTC.

This clonotype is termed medium-sized. CDR3 sequence reads: CASTEKRNQPQHF. CDR3 DNA sequence: TGTGCCAGCACCGAAAAAAGGAATCAGCCCCAGCATTTT. V is TRBV6-1 and J is TRBJ1-5; D is unclear. V was pared by 7 bases and J by 4 bases, with 11 bases between. Germline V gene lookup returns CDR1 MNHNS and CDR2 SASEGT. This CDR3 comprises 13 residues.

This clonotype was seen ten or more times. The chain recombines TRBV4-1 with TRBJ2-7; 9 bases map to TRBD2. The CDR3 is made up of 15 amino acids. V lost 0 bases to trimming and J lost 6 bases; unmatched junction nucleotides: 6. Germline loops: CDR1 MGHRA, CDR2 YSYEKL. CDR3 nucleotide sequence: TGCGCCAGCAGCCAAGACGCGGGGGGGCTGGTCGAGCAGTACTTC. Its translation: CASSQDAGGLVEQYF.

The chain joins TRBV6-2 or TRBV6-3 to TRBJ2-1, with TRBD2 matching over 8 bases. J gave up 3 bases and V 1 base, and 5 bases lay outside the gene matches. The CDR3 runs to 16 residues. Germline V gene sequence: CDR1 MNHEY, CDR2 SVGEGT. The CDR3 loop reads CASSYWRGVFYNEQFF. The CDR3 nucleotides are TGTGCCAGCAGTTACTGGCGGGGGGTCTTCTACAATGAGCAGTTCTTC.

As regards this clonotype: A read error may be the cause here, since a much bigger clone is one base away. The genes are TRBV4-1 and TRBJ2-7; D call uncertain. With the DNA end fitting TRBJ2-1 better, the J assignment may be wrong. This CDR3 region has 15 residues. CDR1 is MGHRA, CDR2 YSYEKL, per germline. The CDR3 sequence is CASSQDWRISYEQFF. As DNA, the CDR3 is TGCGCCAGCAGCCAAGACTGGCGTATCTCCTACGAGCAGTTCTTC.

Within the sample, this clonotype is medium-sized. The rearrangement joins TRBV7-9 to TRBJ2-2; no reliable D call. The length of the CDR3 is 15 residues. Per germline, CDR1 SEHNR and CDR2 FQNEAQ (reference sequence). The V end lost 5 bases, the J end lost 2 bases, and 12 bases lay between the germline ends. This CDR3 is CASSTPRVNTGELFF. The CDR3, as DNA: TGTGCCAGCAGCACGCCCCGGGTAAACACCGGGGAGCTGTTTTTT.

Judged by abundance, this clonotype is medium-sized. V and J are TRBV2 and TRBJ2-2; a possible D gene is TRBD2 (6 bases). The CDR3 is made up of 14 amino acids. The V end lost 4 bases, the J end lost 4 bases, and 10 bases lay between the germline ends. Germline V gene lookup returns CDR1 SNHLY and CDR2 FYNNEI. The CDR3 reads CASSVKGGTGELFF. The CDR3 bases are TGTGCCAGCAGTGTAAAGGGAGGCACCGGGGAGCTGTTTTTT.

This clonotype turned up a few times. The gene calls are TRBV29-1 and TRBJ1-5; 7 bases fit TRBD1. The V and J ends lost 2 bases and 6 bases, in that order; junction bases with no gene match: 4. Germline V lookup: CDR1 SQVTM, CDR2 ANQGSEA. CDR3 length equals 13 residues. The CDR3 loop is CSVEQGVGQPQHF. In DNA form, the CDR3 reads TGCAGCGTTGAACAGGGGGTGGGTCAGCCCCAGCATTTT.

The V and J genes are TRBV5-1 and TRBJ2-5; D tentatively reads TRBD1 or TRBD2 (5 bases each). The CDR3 loop spans 14 amino acids. Germline CDR1 is SGHRS and CDR2 is YFSETQ. Deletions cut 2 bases from V and 6 bases from J, with 14 bases between. The CDR3 DNA sequence: TGCGCCAGCAGCTTAGGGCCCGGGACGCAGACCCAGTACTTC. It translates to CASSLGPGTQTQYF.

This clonotype is judged medium-sized. The gene calls are TRBV4-3 and TRBJ1-1; the D gene is possibly TRBD1 (5 bases). Germline CDR1 reads LGHNA; CDR2 reads YSLEER. V was clipped by 0 bases and J by 2 bases, with 10 bases between them. The CDR3 is made up of 15 amino acids. In DNA, the CDR3 is TGCGCCAGCAGCCAAGATGGCCAGGGAAACACTGAAGCTTTCTTT. Translated: CASSQDGQGNTEAFF.

In its sample, this clonotype is medium-sized. The chain combines TRBV29-1 with TRBJ1-1; D unresolved. The germline CDR1 and CDR2 sequences are SQVTM and ANQGSEA. With 4 bases removed from V and 1 base from J, the gap between germline ends came to 7 bases. The CDR3 runs to 12 residues. CDR3 in DNA: TGCAGCGTTGTCAAGGGGAACACTGAAGCTTTCTTT. It codes for CSVVKGNTEAFF.

This clonotype came up many times. The V call is TRBV5-5, the J call TRBJ2-7; D remains ambiguous. V was clipped by 5 bases and J by 2 bases, with 14 bases between them. The CDR3 runs to 14 residues. The germline gives CDR1 SGHKS, CDR2 YYEKEE (reference sequence). CDR3 amino acids: CASSRDARAYEQYF. The CDR3 nucleotides are TGTGCCAGCAGTAGAGACGCCCGGGCCTACGAGCAGTACTTC.

This clonotype was detected ten times or more. The genes are TRBV9 and TRBJ2-1; D possibly corresponds to TRBD2 (5 bases). The CDR3 runs 17 residues. Trimming cost V 0 bases and J 0 bases, with 13 bases left between them. CDR1 and CDR2 (germline): SGDLS, YYNGEE. CDR3 sequence reads: CASSVATTGSSYNEQFF. The CDR3 DNA follows: TGTGCCAGCAGCGTAGCTACTACGGGGAGCTCCTACAATGAGCAGTTCTTC. Full variable domain (outside the CDR3, taken from reference TRBV9 and TRBJ2-1): DSGVTQTPKHLITATGQRVTLRCSPRSGDLSVYWYQQSLDQGLQFLIQYYNGEERAKGNILERFSAQQFPDLHSELNLSSLELGDSALYFCASSVATTGSSYNEQFFGPGTRLTVL.

As concerns this clonotype: The junction and the germline gene differ at one end; a read error may be behind it. V is TRBV11-2 and J is TRBJ2-5; tentatively, D is TRBD2 (6 bases). The CDR3 runs 13 residues. Germline-derived CDR1 and CDR2 are SGHAT and FQNNGV. Written as DNA, the CDR3 is TGTGCCAACAGCCCCGGACTAAAAGAGACCCAGTACTTC. Translation gives CANSPGLKETQYF.

The table lists this clonotype with many counts. The V and J genes are TRBV28 and TRBJ2-3, with a possible D match to TRBD1 (6 bases). V gave up 4 bases and J gave up 2 bases, with 16 bases separating them. This CDR3 is 16 amino acids long. Germline CDR1 and CDR2: MDHEN and SYDVKM. CDR3 residues: CASSSPATGDTDTQYF. CDR3 nucleotides: TGTGCCAGCAGTTCCCCCGCGACAGGCGACACAGATACGCAGTATTTT.